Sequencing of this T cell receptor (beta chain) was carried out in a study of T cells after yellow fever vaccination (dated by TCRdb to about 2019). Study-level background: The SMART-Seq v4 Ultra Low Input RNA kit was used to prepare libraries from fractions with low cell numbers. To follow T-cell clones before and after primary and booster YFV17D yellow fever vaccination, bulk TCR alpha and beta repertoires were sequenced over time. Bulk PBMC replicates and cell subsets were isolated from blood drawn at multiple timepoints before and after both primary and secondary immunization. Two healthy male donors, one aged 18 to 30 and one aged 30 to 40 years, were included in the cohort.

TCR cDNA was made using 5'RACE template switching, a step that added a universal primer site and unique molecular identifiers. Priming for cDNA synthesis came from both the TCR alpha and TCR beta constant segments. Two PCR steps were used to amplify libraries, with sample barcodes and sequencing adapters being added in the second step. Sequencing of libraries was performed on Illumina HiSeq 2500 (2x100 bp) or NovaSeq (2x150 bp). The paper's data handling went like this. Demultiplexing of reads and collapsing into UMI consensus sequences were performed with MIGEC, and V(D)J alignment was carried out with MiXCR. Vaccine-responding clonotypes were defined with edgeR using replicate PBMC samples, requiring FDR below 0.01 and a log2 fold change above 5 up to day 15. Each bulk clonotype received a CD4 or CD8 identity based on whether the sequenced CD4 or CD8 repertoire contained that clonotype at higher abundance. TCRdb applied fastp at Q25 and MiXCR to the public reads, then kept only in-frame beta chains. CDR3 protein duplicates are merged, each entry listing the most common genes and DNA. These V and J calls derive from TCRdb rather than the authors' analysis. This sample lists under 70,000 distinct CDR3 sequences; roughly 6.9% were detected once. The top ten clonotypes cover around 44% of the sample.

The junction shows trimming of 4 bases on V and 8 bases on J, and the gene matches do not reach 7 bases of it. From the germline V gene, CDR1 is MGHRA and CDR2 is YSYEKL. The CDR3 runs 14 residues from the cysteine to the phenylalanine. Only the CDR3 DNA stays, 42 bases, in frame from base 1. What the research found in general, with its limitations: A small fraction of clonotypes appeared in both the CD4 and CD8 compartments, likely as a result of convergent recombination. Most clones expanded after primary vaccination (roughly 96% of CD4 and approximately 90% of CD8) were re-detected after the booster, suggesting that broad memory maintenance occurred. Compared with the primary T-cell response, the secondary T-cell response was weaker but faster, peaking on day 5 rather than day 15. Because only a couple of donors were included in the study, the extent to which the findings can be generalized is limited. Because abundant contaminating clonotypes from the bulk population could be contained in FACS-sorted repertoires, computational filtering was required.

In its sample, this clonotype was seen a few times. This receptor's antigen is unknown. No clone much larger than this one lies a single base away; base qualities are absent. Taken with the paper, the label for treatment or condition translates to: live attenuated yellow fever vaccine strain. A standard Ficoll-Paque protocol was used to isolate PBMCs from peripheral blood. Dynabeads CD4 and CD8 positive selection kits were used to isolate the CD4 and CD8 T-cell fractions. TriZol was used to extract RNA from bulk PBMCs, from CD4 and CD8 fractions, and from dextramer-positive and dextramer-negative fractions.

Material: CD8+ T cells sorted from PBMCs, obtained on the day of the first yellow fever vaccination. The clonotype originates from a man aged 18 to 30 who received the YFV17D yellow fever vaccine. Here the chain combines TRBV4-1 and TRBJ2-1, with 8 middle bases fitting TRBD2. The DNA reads TGCGCCAGCAGCCCCAGCGGGGGTATAGATGAGCAGTTCTTC. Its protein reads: CASSPSGGIDEQFF.